This T cell receptor (beta chain) was recorded in a study of blood T cell repertoires in COVID-19. Here immunoSEQ multiplex PCR was the method, and the copy in TCRdb shows in-frame clones only, minus some. The table shows around 64,000 clones, with just over 85% occurring only once. This clone was recorded a few times. V lost 11 bases, J lost 6 bases, and 25 bases lay in between. Germline CDR1 is MGHRA and CDR2 is YSYEKL. This CDR3 has 15 residues. The V gene is TRBV4-1, the J gene TRBJ1-2, with D perhaps matching TRBD1 (5 bases). Source material: peripheral blood. This receptor was taken from a man aged 45-60 years with active COVID-19. CDR3 in amino acids: CAARGPGRRADGYTF. The CDR3 DNA reads TGCGCCGCTAGGGGTCCGGGCAGGAGGGCAGATGGCTACACCTTC.